The subject of this entry is one T cell receptor beta chain. Its antigen is currently unknown. V shed 8 bases and J 4 bases; nucleotides not matched to a gene: 9. The length of the CDR3 is 15 residues. Germline-derived CDR1 and CDR2 are MNHEY and SMNVEV (reference sequence). The sample is drawn from a study of cytomegalovirus exposure and HLA in healthy donors. Study-wide points: CMV serostatus was the sole immune exposure data available.

The PCR contained 60 Vbeta and 13 Jbeta primers. Method: immunoSEQ multiplex PCR; TCRdb's copy keeps in-frame clones and lacks some. The sample lists over 150,000 clones; about 85% were seen once. V usage is TRBV27 and J usage is TRBJ2-7, with TRBD1 matching over 12 bases. Sequencing used PBMCs. This clonotype was obtained from a boy younger than 10 in good health and CMV-seronegative. As DNA, the CDR3 is TGTGCCAGCCGGGACAGGGGGCTCCCCTGGTACGAGCAGTACTTC. Amino acids: CASRDRGLPWYEQYF.